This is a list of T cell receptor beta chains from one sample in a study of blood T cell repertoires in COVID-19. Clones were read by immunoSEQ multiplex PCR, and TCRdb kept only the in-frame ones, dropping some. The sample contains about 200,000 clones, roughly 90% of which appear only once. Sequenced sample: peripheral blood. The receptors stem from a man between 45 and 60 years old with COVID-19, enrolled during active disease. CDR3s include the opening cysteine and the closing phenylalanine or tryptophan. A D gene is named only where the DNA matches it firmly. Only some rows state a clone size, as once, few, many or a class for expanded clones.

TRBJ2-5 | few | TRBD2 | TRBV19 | CASSIGRGDKETQYF | TGTGCCAGTAGTATAGGGCGGGGGGATAAAGAGACCCAGTACTTC
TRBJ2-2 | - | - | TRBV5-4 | CASSLLRDLNTGELFF | TGTGCCAGCAGCTTACTGCGGGACTTAAACACCGGGGAGCTGTTTTTT
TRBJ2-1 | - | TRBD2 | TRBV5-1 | CASSSYTSGLYNEQFF | TGCGCCAGCAGCTCCTATACTAGCGGCCTCTACAATGAGCAGTTCTTC
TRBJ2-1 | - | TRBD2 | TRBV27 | CASSFRLAGGSNEQFF | TGTGCCAGCAGTTTTAGACTAGCGGGAGGGTCTAATGAGCAGTTCTTC
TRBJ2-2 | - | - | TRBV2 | CASSEGPPLGVANTGELFF | TGTGCCAGCAGTGAAGGCCCCCCCTTAGGGGTAGCGAACACCGGGGAGCTGTTTTTT
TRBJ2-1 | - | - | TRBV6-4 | CASTTFYNEQFF | TGTGCCAGCACGACATTCTACAATGAGCAGTTCTTC
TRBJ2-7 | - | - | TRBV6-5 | CASTSVGAASYEQYF | TGTGCCAGCACCTCCGTGGGGGCCGCCTCCTACGAGCAGTACTTC
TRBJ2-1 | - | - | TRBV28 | CASSLPGVMGNEQFF | TGTGCCAGCAGTTTACCAGGGGTTATGGGGAATGAGCAGTTCTTC
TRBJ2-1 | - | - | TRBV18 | CASSQNWGQAYNEQFF | TGTGCCAGCTCCCAAAACTGGGGGCAAGCTTACAATGAGCAGTTCTTC
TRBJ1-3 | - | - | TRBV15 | CATSRGPSHNRQGTIYF | TGTGCCACCAGCAGAGGTCCTAGCCATAACAGACAAGGCACCATATATTTT
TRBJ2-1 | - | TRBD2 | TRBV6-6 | CASSPTSGSGISYNEQFF | TGTGCCAGCAGTCCAACTAGCGGGAGCGGGATATCCTACAATGAGCAGTTCTTC
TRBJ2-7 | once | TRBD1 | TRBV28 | CASLGQGVLGYEQYF | TGTGCCAGCCTGGGACAGGGGGTGTTAGGCTACGAGCAGTACTTC
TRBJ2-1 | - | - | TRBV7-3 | CASSLWGAGAGSSYNEQFF | TGTGCCAGCAGCTTATGGGGCGCGGGGGCGGGCAGCTCCTACAATGAGCAGTTCTTC
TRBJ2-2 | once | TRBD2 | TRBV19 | CASSRPSGTFTGELFF | TGTGCCAGTAGTAGACCTAGCGGGACTTTCACCGGGGAGCTGTTTTTT
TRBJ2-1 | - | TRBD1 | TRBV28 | CARTGQVRNEQFF | TGTGCCAGGACCGGACAGGTAAGGAATGAGCAGTTCTTC
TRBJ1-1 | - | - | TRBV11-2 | CASSLLGGTEAFF | TGTGCCAGCAGCTTATTGGGGGGAACTGAAGCTTTCTTT
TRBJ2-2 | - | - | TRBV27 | CASGMYRVAGELFF | TGTGCCAGCGGGATGTACAGGGTTGCCGGGGAGCTGTTTTTT
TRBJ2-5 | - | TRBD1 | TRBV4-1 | CASSQWTGHQETQYF | TGCGCCAGCAGCCAATGGACAGGACATCAAGAGACCCAGTACTTC
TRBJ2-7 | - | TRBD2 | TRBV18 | CASSPTSGTYEQYF | TGTGCCAGCTCACCGACTAGCGGGACCTACGAGCAGTACTTC
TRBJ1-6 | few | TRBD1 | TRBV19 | CASSADKGAGSPLHF | TGTGCCAGTAGTGCAGACAAGGGGGCAGGATCACCCCTCCACTTT
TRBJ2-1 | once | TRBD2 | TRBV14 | CASSSLAGGTGNEQFF | TGTGCCAGCAGCTCCCTAGCGGGAGGGACGGGCAATGAGCAGTTCTTC
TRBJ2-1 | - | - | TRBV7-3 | CASSLDSGGYNEQFF | TGTGCCAGCAGCTTGGACTCCGGAGGGTACAATGAGCAGTTCTTC